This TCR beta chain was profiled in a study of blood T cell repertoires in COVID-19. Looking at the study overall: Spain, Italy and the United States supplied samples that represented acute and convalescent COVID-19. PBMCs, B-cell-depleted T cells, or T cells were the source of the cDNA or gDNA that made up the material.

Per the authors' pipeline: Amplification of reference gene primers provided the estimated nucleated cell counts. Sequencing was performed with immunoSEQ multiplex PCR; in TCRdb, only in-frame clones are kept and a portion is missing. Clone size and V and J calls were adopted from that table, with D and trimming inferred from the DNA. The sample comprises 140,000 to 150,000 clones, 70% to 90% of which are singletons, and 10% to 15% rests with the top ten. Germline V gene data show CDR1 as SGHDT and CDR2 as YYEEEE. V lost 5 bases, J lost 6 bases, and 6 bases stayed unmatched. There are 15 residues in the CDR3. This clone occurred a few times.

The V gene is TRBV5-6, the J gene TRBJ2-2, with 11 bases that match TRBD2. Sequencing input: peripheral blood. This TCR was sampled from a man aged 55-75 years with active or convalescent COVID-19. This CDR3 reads CASSALAGGPGELFF. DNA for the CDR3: TGTGCCAGCAGTGCGCTAGCGGGAGGACCCGGGGAGCTGTTTTTT.